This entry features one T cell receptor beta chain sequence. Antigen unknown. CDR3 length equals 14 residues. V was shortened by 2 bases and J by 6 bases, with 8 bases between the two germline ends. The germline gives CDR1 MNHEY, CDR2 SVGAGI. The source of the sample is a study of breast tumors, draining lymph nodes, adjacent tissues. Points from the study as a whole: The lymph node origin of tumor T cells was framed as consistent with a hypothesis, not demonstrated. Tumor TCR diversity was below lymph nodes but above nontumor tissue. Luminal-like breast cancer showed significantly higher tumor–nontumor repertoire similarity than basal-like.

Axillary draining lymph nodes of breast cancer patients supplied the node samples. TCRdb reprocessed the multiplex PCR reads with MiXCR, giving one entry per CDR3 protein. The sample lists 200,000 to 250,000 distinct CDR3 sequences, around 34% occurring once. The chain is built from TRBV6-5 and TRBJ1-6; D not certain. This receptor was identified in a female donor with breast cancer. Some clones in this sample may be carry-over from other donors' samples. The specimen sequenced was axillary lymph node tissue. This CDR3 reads CASSYVGFNSPLHF. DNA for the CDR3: TGTGCCAGCAGTTACGTGGGATTTAATTCACCCCTCCACTTT.